This T cell receptor (beta chain) is drawn from a study of T cell responses to AZD1222 COVID-19 vaccine. V lost 3 bases to trimming and J lost 8 bases, with 22 bases between them. Germline V gene lookup returns CDR1 LNHDA and CDR2 SQIVND (reference sequence). This CDR3 has 16 residues. Some clones are missing from TCRdb's copy, which holds only in-frame ones; the method was immunoSEQ multiplex PCR. The sample records about 170,000 clones, 90% to 95% being singletons. This specimen consisted of peripheral blood, obtained on day 0 of AZD1222 vaccination. The clonotype originates from an adult in good health. V gene TRBV19 combines with J gene TRBJ1-2; D call uncertain. The CDR3 DNA follows: TGTGCCAGTAGTATCAATCAAAGCCCGGGGTATAACGGCTACACCTTC. Protein product: CASSINQSPGYNGYTF.